The present T cell receptor (beta chain) was sequenced within a study of cytomegalovirus exposure and HLA in healthy donors. Study at large: From 150 million to 200 million T cells, an earlier analysis saw around 120 million unique TCR beta sequences. Genetic ancestry analysis placed over 65% of the 300 to 400 donors that were genotyped in the Caucasian-associated cluster.

This CDR3 has 15 residues. J lost 4 bases, V lost 1 base, and 0 bases had no gene match. The germline V gene has CDR1 SGHVS and CDR2 FNYEAQ. On this clone: Its antigen remains unknown.

PCR primers comprised 60 Vbeta and 13 Jbeta primers. Sequencing was performed with immunoSEQ multiplex PCR; in TCRdb, only in-frame clones are kept and a portion is missing. The table includes approximately 200,000 clones, approximately 81% detected once. General study points: TCR beta chain V- and J-gene trimming was linked, in a later analysis, to a missense variant in DCLRE1C.

This TCR was sampled from a human donor in good health. The chain employs TRBV7-6 and TRBJ2-1; 11 nucleotides align to TRBD2. The source material was PBMCs. This CDR3 is CASSLGLAGYNEQFF. The CDR3 DNA reads TGTGCCAGCAGCTTAGGACTAGCGGGATACAATGAGCAGTTCTTC. Using reference TRBV7-6 and TRBJ2-1 for the parts outside the CDR3, the full variable domain is GAGVSQSPRYKVTKRGQDVALRCDPISGHVSLYWYRQALGQGPEFLTYFNYEAQQDKSGLPNDRFSAERPEGSISTLTIQRTEQRDSAMYRCASSLGLAGYNEQFFGPGTRLTVL.